These T cell receptor beta chains were read from a single sample in a study of control samples from healthy donors and cancer patients. Here immunoSEQ multiplex PCR was the method, and the copy in TCRdb shows in-frame clones only, minus some. Here the sample spans tens of thousands of clones, more than 75% being singletons. The sample comprised PBMCs. The source of these receptors is a woman aged 45-65 years with head and neck cancer. CDR3s include the opening cysteine and the closing phenylalanine or tryptophan. D genes are given only for firm matches. Expanded clones get a size class; other rows say once, few or many, or leave the size out.

>TRBJ2-1|NA|TRBV7-2|NA
CASSLGTFSYNEQFF
TGTGCCAGCAGTCTGGGGACCTTCTCCTACAATGAGCAGTTCTTC
>TRBJ1-1|NA|TRBV5-8|NA
CASSSLSLGNTEAFF
TGTGCCAGCAGCTCCCTGTCCCTGGGGAACACTGAAGCTTTCTTT
>TRBJ1-2|NA|TRBV12-3/TRBV12-4|NA
CASSLEYYGYTF
TGTGCCAGCAGTTTGGAGTACTATGGCTACACCTTC
>TRBJ2-1|NA|TRBV6-1|TRBD2
CASSEAAGGYNEQFF
TGTGCCAGCAGTGAAGCTGCGGGGGGATACAATGAGCAGTTCTTC
>TRBJ1-6|once|TRBV27|TRBD1
CASRTGQGGSPLHF
TGTGCCAGCAGAACCGGACAGGGAGGTTCACCCCTCCACTTT
>TRBJ1-5|NA|TRBV28|NA
CASSWGGPQHF
TGTGCCAGCAGTTGGGGGGGGCCCCAGCATTTT
>TRBJ1-5|NA|TRBV10-2|NA
CASSDSGGDFYSNQPQHF
TGCGCCAGCAGTGATTCAGGAGGGGATTTCTATAGCAATCAGCCCCAGCATTTT
>TRBJ2-3|NA|TRBV9|NA
CASSVGDGRLTDTQYF
TGTGCCAGCAGCGTGGGGGACGGACGTCTCACAGATACGCAGTATTTT
>TRBJ2-3|NA|TRBV6-1|TRBD2
CASSELRASGSTDTQYF
TGTGCCAGCAGTGAATTGAGGGCTAGCGGTAGCACAGATACGCAGTATTTT
>TRBJ2-7|NA|TRBV10-1|TRBD1
CARTGEGSYEQYF
TGCGCCAGGACAGGGGAAGGCTCCTACGAGCAGTACTTC
>TRBJ2-2|NA|TRBV6-4|NA
CASSVDSTGELFF
TGTGCCAGCAGTGTAGACAGCACCGGAGAGCTGTTTTTT
>TRBJ2-7|NA|TRBV6-5|NA
CASSYSSTATYEQYF
TGTGCCAGCAGTTACTCCTCGACAGCCACCTACGAGCAGTACTTC
>TRBJ1-6|NA|TRBV6-5|NA
CASRTGISPLHF
TGTGCCAGCAGAACAGGGATTTCACCCCTCCACTTT
>TRBJ1-1|NA|TRBV9|TRBD1
CASSSLGTGDEAFF
TGTGCCAGCAGCTCCCTAGGGACAGGGGATGAAGCTTTCTTT
>TRBJ1-1|NA|TRBV5-4|TRBD1
CASSTQGAWDTEAFF
TGTGCCAGCAGCACCCAGGGGGCTTGGGACACTGAAGCTTTCTTT
>TRBJ2-7|NA|TRBV3-1/TRBV3-2|TRBD1
CASSQGVGTGYEQYF
TGTGCCAGCAGCCAAGGAGTCGGGACAGGGTACGAGCAGTACTTC
>TRBJ2-2|NA|TRBV5-1|NA
CASSLSLSNTGELFF
TGCGCCAGCAGCCTCAGTTTATCGAACACCGGGGAGCTGTTTTTT
>TRBJ2-7|NA|TRBV19|NA
CASSISQGSSEQYF
TGTGCCAGTAGTATCTCCCAGGGATCGAGCGAGCAGTACTTC
>TRBJ2-2|NA|TRBV6-5|TRBD1
CASRTTGGVGGELFF
TGTGCCAGCAGGACAACAGGGGGAGTTGGCGGGGAGCTGTTTTTT
>TRBJ1-6|NA|TRBV18|NA
CASSPRREGLYNSPLHF
TGTGCCAGCTCACCACGCAGGGAGGGACTTTATAATTCACCCCTCCACTTT
>TRBJ2-7|NA|TRBV7-6|TRBD1
CASSRGQGAYEQYF
TGTGCCAGCAGCCGTGGACAGGGGGCCTACGAGCAGTACTTC
>TRBJ1-5|NA|TRBV6-1|NA
CASSEYPNSQPQHF
TGTGCCAGCAGTGAATACCCAAACAGCCAGCCCCAGCATTTT
>TRBJ1-4|NA|TRBV1|NA
CTSSLSHRDREWSNEKLFF
TGCACCAGCAGCCTCAGCCACCGGGACAGGGAATGGTCTAATGAAAAACTGTTTTTT
>TRBJ1-6|NA|TRBV27|TRBD1
CASSYGTGGNSPLHF
TGTGCCAGCAGTTACGGGACAGGGGGCAATTCACCCCTCCACTTT
>TRBJ2-2|NA|TRBV7-3|NA
CASSRDTGELFF
TGTGCCAGCTCGAGGGACACCGGGGAGCTGTTTTTT
>TRBJ2-7|NA|TRBV5-1|TRBD2
CASSLGLAVYEQYF
TGCGCCAGCAGCTTGGGACTAGCGGTCTACGAGCAGTACTTC
>TRBJ1-2|NA|TRBV24-1|NA
CATSDEDSYGYTF
TGTGCCACCAGTGATGAGGACAGCTATGGCTACACCTTC
>TRBJ2-1|NA|TRBV12-3/TRBV12-4|TRBD2
CASWRGVNNEQFF
TGTGCCAGCTGGCGGGGGGTAAACAATGAGCAGTTCTTC
>TRBJ2-3|NA|TRBV6-5|TRBD1
CASRRGLGDTQYF
TGTGCCAGCAGGAGGGGGCTGGGGGATACGCAGTATTTT
>TRBJ1-2|NA|TRBV15|NA
CATSGGTFTYGYTF
TGTGCCACCAGCGGAGGGACCTTCACCTATGGCTACACCTTC
>TRBJ1-5|NA|TRBV18|TRBD1
CASSPPGTGGAQHF
TGTGCCAGTTCACCACCGGGGACAGGGGGTGCCCAGCATTTT
>TRBJ2-7|NA|TRBV30|NA
CAWDWGRPYEQYF
TGTGCCTGGGATTGGGGGAGGCCCTACGAGCAGTACTTC
>TRBJ1-1|NA|TRBV7-8|NA
CASSPPGRSNTEAFF
TGTGCCAGCAGCCCACCCGGACGGTCGAACACTGAAGCTTTCTTT
>TRBJ2-7|NA|TRBV5-8|NA
CASSLHARGEQYF
TGTGCCAGCAGCTTACACGCCAGGGGCGAGCAGTACTTC
>TRBJ1-4|NA|TRBV2|NA
CASSALVALFF
TGTGCCAGCAGTGCGCTTGTCGCGCTGTTTTTT
>TRBJ2-7|NA|TRBV6-1|NA
CASSEGSSYEQYF
TGTGCCAGCAGTGAGGGGTCCTCCTACGAGCAGTACTTC
>TRBJ2-3|NA|TRBV29-1|NA
CSVFERFGSTDTQYF
TGCAGCGTTTTTGAGCGGTTTGGAAGCACAGATACGCAGTATTTT
>TRBJ1-2|NA|TRBV20-1|NA
CTVSVLYGYTF
TGCACCGTCAGTGTTCTCTATGGCTACACCTTC
>TRBJ2-3|NA|TRBV9|NA
CASSVVGNIPTDTQYF
TGTGCCAGCAGCGTAGTGGGGAATATCCCCACAGATACGCAGTATTTT
>TRBJ1-3|NA|TRBV28|NA
CASSLGVSLSGNTIYF
TGTGCCAGCAGTTTAGGGGTGTCCCTCTCTGGAAACACCATATATTTT
>TRBJ2-3|NA|TRBV19|NA
CASSGFGDTQYF
TGTGCTTCATCAGGTTTTGGAGATACGCAGTATTTT
>TRBJ2-5|NA|TRBV27|NA
CASRTDSPQETQYF
TGTGCCAGCAGAACCGACAGTCCCCAAGAGACCCAGTACTTC
>TRBJ2-2|once|TRBV9|NA
CASSLSANTGELFF
TGTGCCAGCAGCCTCAGCGCGAACACCGGGGAGCTGTTTTTT
>TRBJ2-7|NA|TRBV5-1|TRBD2
CASSWGLLAGAYEQYF
TGCGCCAGCAGCTGGGGCCTTCTAGCGGGGGCCTACGAGCAGTACTTC
>TRBJ1-2|NA|TRBV7-9|TRBD1
CASSLDRTGGGYGYTF
TGTGCCAGCAGCTTAGACCGGACAGGGGGAGGGTATGGCTACACCTTC
>TRBJ2-1|NA|TRBV3-1/TRBV3-2|NA
CASSRASNNEQFF
TGTGCCAGCAGCCGGGCGTCAAACAATGAGCAGTTCTTC
>TRBJ2-1|NA|TRBV7-2|NA
CASSPSGRFNNEQFF
TGTGCCAGCAGCCCCAGTGGTCGCTTTAACAATGAGCAGTTCTTC
>TRBJ2-2|NA|TRBV27|TRBD1
CASSSDRGTGELFF
TGTGCCAGCAGTTCCGACAGGGGCACCGGGGAGCTGTTTTTT
>TRBJ2-6|few|TRBV15|NA
CATSTDAFSGANVLTF
TGTGCCACCAGCACAGACGCGTTTTCTGGGGCCAACGTCCTGACTTTC
>TRBJ2-7|NA|TRBV28|TRBD1
CASSAQGGYYEQYF
TGTGCCAGCAGTGCACAGGGGGGATATTACGAGCAGTACTTC
>TRBJ1-2|NA|TRBV7-9|NA
CASSLVVGVAGYTF
TGTGCCAGCAGCTTGGTGGTGGGGGTGGCCGGCTACACCTTC
>TRBJ2-7|NA|TRBV3-1/TRBV3-2|TRBD1
CASSPPGQSSYEQYF
TGTGCCAGCAGCCCCCCGGGACAGAGCTCCTACGAGCAGTACTTC
>TRBJ2-7|NA|TRBV20-1|NA
CSASSDRTYEQYF
TGCAGTGCTAGTAGTGACAGGACTTACGAGCAGTACTTC